The 21 T cell receptor gamma chains listed next were all sequenced from one sample in a study of gamma delta lymphoproliferative disorders and STAT genes. Genomic DNA from isolated PBMCs served as the sequencing template. TCRdb called clones from the multiplex PCR reads again using CATT. In the table there are 450 to 600 gamma-chain clones, around a third of which are singletons. Material for sequencing was blood. These receptors all stem from a human donor with hepatosplenic T-cell lymphoma.

Points on this clone: It differs at one base from a far larger clone, so likely a read error. This sample includes further DNA sequences coding for the same CDR3. V gene TRGV9 combines with J gene TRGJP. No J gene was available from TCRdb, and it was assigned here by a germline match of the DNA. This CDR3 spans 16 amino acids. Germline values: CDR1 GITISATS, CDR2 ISYDGTV (reference sequence). CDR3 sequence (DNA): TGTGCTTTGTGGGAGGTCCGGGAGTTGGGCAAAAAAATCAAGGTATTT. Amino acid sequence: CALWEVRELGKKIKVF.

This clone was found a few times. The likely explanation is a read error, given a far larger clone one base away. The sample contains more than one DNA sequence encoding this CDR3. The V gene is TRGV4; the J gene was not called. Per the germline V gene, CDR1 is EGSTGY and CDR2 is YDSYTSSV. This CDR3 is built from 10 residues. Written as DNA, the CDR3 is TGTGCCACCTGGGGTCCGCAGAAACTTTTT. Amino acids: CATWGPQKLF.

This clone showed up many times. The amino acid sequence in TCRdb belongs to a much larger clone and departs from this DNA's translation at residue 7, likely a sequencing read error; the sequence shown is translated from the DNA. This chain uses TRGV8 with TRGJ1 or TRGJ2. The J gene, missing from TCRdb, was assigned here through DNA to germline matching. The V gene end was trimmed by 1 base and the J gene end by 4 bases; junction bases not matched to a gene: 4. This CDR3 comprises 13 residues. Germline CDR1 is VENAVY and CDR2 is YDSYNSRV. The CDR3 DNA reads as TGTGCCACCTGGGATAGTTGGTATTATAAGAAACTCTTT. It is translated as CATWDSWYYKKLF.

This clone was detected a few times. Given a far larger clone just one base away, this is likely a sequencing read error. The DNA is omitted, as the CDR3 cannot be located on it reliably, and the CDR3 follows TCRdb's listing. V gene assignment gives TRGV11, but the J gene was left uncalled. TRGV11 is an ORF, with its function uncertain. Both ends counted, the CDR3 spans 16 residues. This CDR3 reads CTTVPAGLDTGWFKIF.

In the case of this clone: The limits of the CDR3 on the DNA are not certain, so only TCRdb's listed CDR3 is given. V gene TRGV11 was called; the J gene was not. Being an ORF, TRGV11 has a function that is uncertain. The CDR3 contains 15 residues when both ends are counted. CDR3 sequence reads: CTTVPAGLGTYAKLF.

V gene TRGV8 combines with J gene TRGJ1 or TRGJ2. The J gene, left out of TCRdb, was set here by checking the DNA against germline. V shed 4 bases, J shed 3 bases, and the junction held 12 bases outside the gene matches. The CDR3 consists of 15 residues. Germline V lookup: CDR1 VENAVY, CDR2 YDSYNSRV. The CDR3 sequence is CATWELPHLYYKKLF. The CDR3 DNA follows: TGTGCCACCTGGGAATTACCCCACCTTTATTATAAGAAACTCTTT.

This clone appeared many times. TCRdb's protein does not match the DNA translation at residue 7; the protein provided is translated from the DNA. The same CDR3 is also encoded by other DNA sequences in this sample. The chain is built from TRGV9 and TRGJP. TCRdb carries no J gene annotation; the J gene was assigned here by matching the DNA with germline. V shed 0 bases and J 6 bases; nucleotides not matched to a gene: 2. Germline V gene lookup returns CDR1 GITISATS and CDR2 ISYDGTV (reference sequence). The CDR3 is 16 amino acids. The CDR3 is CALWEVRELGKKIKVF. The CDR3 bases are TGTGCCTTGTGGGAGGTGCGAGAGTTGGGCAAAAAAATCAAGGTATTT.

The chain is built from TRGV11 and TRGJP1. Here the J gene came from matching the DNA to germline, since TCRdb omits it. TRGV11 is reported as an ORF; its role is uncertain. The CDR3 has 13 residues. V shed 7 bases and J 9 bases; nucleotides not matched to a gene: 8. The DNA for the CDR3 is TGTGCCTGCTGGATAGACCGCCGTTGGTTCAAGATATTT. It encodes CACWIDRRWFKIF.

By sample share, this clone is medium-sized (0.01 to 0.1%). This DNA's translation differs at residue 10 from TCRdb's protein, which comes from a much larger clone; a read error is likely, and the protein shown is translated from the DNA. The chain has TRGV8 and TRGJ1 or TRGJ2. Here the J gene came from matching the DNA to germline, since TCRdb omits it. Germline V gene sequence: CDR1 VENAVY, CDR2 YDSYNSRV. This CDR3 is 13 amino acids long. The CDR3 loop reads CATWDSSYYRKLF. The DNA for the CDR3 is TGTGCCACCTGGGATAGTTCGTATTATAGGAAACTCTTT.

This clone qualifies as medium-sized. In the same sample, other DNA sequences code for this CDR3. This sequence joins TRGV4 and TRGJ1 or TRGJ2. TCRdb lists no J gene, so it was determined here by aligning the DNA to germline. The CDR3 has 14 residues. Germline V CDR1 and CDR2: EGSTGY, YDSYTSSV. Trimming removed 0 bases from V and 5 bases from J; junction bases left unmatched: 7. CDR3 nucleotides: TGTGCCACCTGGGATGGGCCGGGGGATTATAAGAAACTCTTT. It encodes CATWDGPGDYKKLF.

By frequency in the sample, this clone is medium-sized. TCRdb pairs this DNA with a much larger clone's protein that differs at residue 11, likely a read error; the protein shown was translated from the DNA. No call exists for the J gene, whereas the V gene is TRGV8. The CDR3 runs 13 residues. CDR1 is VENAVY, CDR2 YDSYNSRV, per germline. CDR3 nucleotides: TGTGCCACCTGGGATAGTTCGTATTATAAGGAACTCTTT. Protein product: CATWDSSYYKELF.

The chain has TRGV3 and TRGJ1 or TRGJ2. In the absence of a J gene in TCRdb, the DNA was matched to germline to assign it here. The V gene end was trimmed by 1 base and the J gene end by 4 bases; junction bases not matched to a gene: 4. This CDR3 comprises 13 residues. CDR1 and CDR2 from the germline V gene are VTNTFY and YDVSTARD (reference sequence). The CDR3 sequence: CATWDSRYYKKLF. The CDR3 nucleotides read TGTGCCACCTGGGACAGCCGATATTATAAGAAACTCTTT.

This clone was seen at least ten times. TCRdb's entry gives the protein of a much larger clone, which mismatches this DNA's translation at residue 3, likely from a read error; the protein reported here is translated from the DNA. The gene calls are TRGV8 and TRGJ1 or TRGJ2. TCRdb does not report a J gene; here it was assigned by matching the DNA to germline references. The germline gives CDR1 VENAVY, CDR2 YDSYNSRV. CDR3 length: 13 residues. The CDR3 is CAPWDSSYYKKLF. CDR3 DNA sequence: TGTGCCCCCTGGGATAGTTCGTATTATAAGAAACTCTTT.

This clone was seen only a few times. TCRdb's listed protein matches a much larger clone and diverges from this DNA's translation at residue 5, likely through a read error; the protein shown comes from the DNA. The chain has TRGV9 and TRGJP1. Assignment of the J gene here rests on matching the DNA to germline, because TCRdb gives none. CDR3 size: 14 residues. Germline V CDR1 and CDR2: GITISATS, ISYDGTV (reference sequence). J was trimmed by 4 bases and V by 5 bases; bases with no gene match: 7. The CDR3 sequence: CALWGEFTGWFKIF. CDR3 sequence (DNA): TGTGCCTTGTGGGGGGAGTTCACTGGTTGGTTCAAGATATTT.

The gene calls are TRGV4 and TRGJ1 or TRGJ2. TCRdb supplies no J gene; here it was assigned by aligning the nucleotide sequence to germline. J lost 6 bases, V lost 6 bases, and 8 bases had no gene match. Germline V gives CDR1 EGSTGY, CDR2 YDSYTSSV. CDR3 length: 12 residues. CDR3 nucleotides: TGTGCCACCTGGCCTCGCCCTTATAAGAAACTCTTT. As protein: CATWPRPYKKLF.

This clone was picked up many times. The V call is TRGV9, the J call TRGJP. TCRdb carries no J gene annotation; the J gene was assigned here by matching the DNA with germline. The trim removed 2 bases at V and 6 bases at J, leaving 4 bases unmatched. CDR3 length equals 16 residues. Germline V CDR1 and CDR2: GITISATS, ISYDGTV (reference sequence). Here the CDR3 reads CALWEDRELGKKIKVF. CDR3 bases: TGTGCCTTGTGGGAGGATCGAGAGTTGGGCAAAAAAATCAAGGTATTT.

As regards this clone: The protein that TCRdb holds for this DNA derives from a much larger clone and differs from the translated DNA at residue 7, which likely indicates a read error; the protein shown here is translated from the DNA. V usage is TRGV9 and J usage is TRGJP1. TCRdb is silent on the J gene; assignment here came from matching the DNA to germline. Germline V gene data show CDR1 as GITISATS and CDR2 as ISYDGTV (reference sequence). V trimming: 2 bases; J trimming: 4 bases; junction bases outside the gene matches: 4. The CDR3 sequence is 14 residues long. The CDR3 region is CALWEELTGWFKIF. In DNA, the CDR3 is TGTGCCTTGTGGGAGGAGCTCACTGGTTGGTTCAAGATATTT.

Only a few counts were recorded for this clone. TCRdb assigns this DNA the protein of a much larger clone, which departs from its translation at residue 13; this likely reflects a read error, and the protein shown comes from translating the DNA. Other DNA sequences from this sample encode an identical CDR3 as well. TRGV9 is the V gene, and the J gene was not called. Germline V gives CDR1 GITISATS, CDR2 ISYDGTV (reference sequence). The CDR3 contains 14 residues. CDR3 loop: CALWEEFTGWFKLF. DNA of the CDR3: TGTGCCTTGTGGGAGGAGTTCACTGGTTGGTTCAAGCTATTT.

The sample holds many counts of this clone. A read error likely explains this, since a far larger clone differs by one base. The DNA is left out, because the CDR3 cannot be placed on it with certainty; the CDR3 is given as TCRdb lists it. The sample holds other DNA sequences that translate to the same CDR3. The J gene was not called, though the V gene is TRGV11. TRGV11 is recorded as an ORF, its role being uncertain. The CDR3 adds up to 21 amino acids, both ends counted. The CDR3 sequence: CTTVPAGLGTMLVWGDWIKTF.

The chain links TRGV2 to TRGJ1 or TRGJ2. Germline matching of the DNA provided the J gene here, since TCRdb leaves it blank. V lost 2 bases, J lost 8 bases, and 9 bases stayed unmatched. Germline CDR1 reads EGSNGY; CDR2 reads YDSYNSKV. This CDR3 is built from 13 residues. The CDR3 protein is CATWDASWDKKLF. CDR3 in DNA: TGTGCCACCTGGGACGCCTCCTGGGATAAGAAACTCTTT.

The chain couples TRGV8 to TRGJP. Germline matching of the DNA provided the J gene here, since TCRdb leaves it blank. With 5 bases clipped from V and 7 bases from J, the junction kept 11 bases outside the gene matches. CDR1 is VENAVY, CDR2 YDSYNSRV, per germline. The CDR3 consists of 17 residues. In nucleotides, the CDR3 is TGTGCCACCTGGGCAATAAGAGGGGAGTTGGGCAAAAAAATCAAGGTATTT. It is translated as CATWAIRGELGKKIKVF.